These 6 T cell receptor beta chains came from one sample sequenced in a study of blood T cell repertoires in COVID-19. Sequencing used immunoSEQ multiplex PCR; TCRdb keeps in-frame clones, though not all of them. The sample has about 360,000 clones, approximately 77% seen once. The sequencing sample was made of peripheral blood. The origin of the receptors is a human donor with acute or convalescent COVID-19. The donor label of this sample is uncertain.

V gene TRBV30 combines with J gene TRBJ1-6, with 7 bases aligning to TRBD1. The germline gives CDR1 GTSNPN, CDR2 SVGIG (reference sequence). With 7 bases clipped from V and 7 bases from J, the junction kept 7 bases outside the gene matches. This CDR3 has 13 residues. DNA for the CDR3: TGTGCCTCCACCGGGACAGCGAATTCACCCCTCCACTTT. Residues: CASTGTANSPLHF.

V usage is TRBV15 and J usage is TRBJ1-1; D unresolved. There are 13 residues in the CDR3. Trimming pared 3 bases from V and 4 bases from J, leaving 9 bases between. The germline V gene encodes CDR1 LNHNV and CDR2 YYDKDF (reference sequence). The CDR3, as DNA: TGTGCCACCAGCAGTCGATCTACCACTGAAGCTTTCTTT. Protein sequence: CATSSRSTTEAFF.

This clone was found once. CDR3 residues: CSVEDLAGDGYTQYF. DNA for the CDR3: TGCAGCGTTGAAGATCTAGCGGGGGACGGATATACGCAGTATTTT. The J gene is TRBJ2-3, the V gene TRBV29-1; TRBD2 agrees at 10 bases. V trimming: 0 bases; J trimming: 7 bases; junction bases outside the gene matches: 7. Looked up from germline, CDR1 is SQVTM and CDR2 is ANQGSEA. The CDR3 sequence is 15 residues long.

CDR3 residues: CASSLGGQGGQPQHF. The CDR3 DNA reads as TGTGCCAGCAGCTTAGGAGGACAGGGTGGTCAGCCCCAGCATTTT. The V and J genes are TRBV13 and TRBJ1-5, with 8 nucleotides matching TRBD1. The CDR3 runs to 15 residues. CDR1 and CDR2 from the germline V gene are PRHDT and FYEKMQ (reference sequence). Losses at the gene ends were 0 bases for V and 6 bases for J; bases not matched to a gene: 4. Full variable domain (missing parts from reference TRBV13 and TRBJ1-5): AAGVIQSPRHLIKEKRETATLKCYPIPRHDTVYWYQQGPGQDPQFLISFYEKMQSDKGSIPDRFSAQQFSDYHSELNMSSLELGDSALYFCASSLGGQGGQPQHFGDGTRLSIL.

The chain links TRBV2 to TRBJ1-5; 7 nucleotides align to TRBD1. Losses at the gene ends were 6 bases for V and 6 bases for J; bases not matched to a gene: 5. CDR1 is SNHLY, CDR2 FYNNEI, per germline. The CDR3 runs to 13 residues. The CDR3 here is CASRPDRVQPQHF. The CDR3 nucleotides read TGTGCCAGCAGACCCGACAGGGTTCAGCCCCAGCATTTT.

The genes are TRBV7-9 and TRBJ2-1; 8 bases map to TRBD1. CDR1 is SEHNR and CDR2 is FQNEAQ in the germline V gene (reference sequence). CDR3 length: 13 residues. DNA of the CDR3: TGTGCTACCGGGACAGGCTCCCTCTATGAGCAGTTCTTC. As protein: CATGTGSLYEQFF.